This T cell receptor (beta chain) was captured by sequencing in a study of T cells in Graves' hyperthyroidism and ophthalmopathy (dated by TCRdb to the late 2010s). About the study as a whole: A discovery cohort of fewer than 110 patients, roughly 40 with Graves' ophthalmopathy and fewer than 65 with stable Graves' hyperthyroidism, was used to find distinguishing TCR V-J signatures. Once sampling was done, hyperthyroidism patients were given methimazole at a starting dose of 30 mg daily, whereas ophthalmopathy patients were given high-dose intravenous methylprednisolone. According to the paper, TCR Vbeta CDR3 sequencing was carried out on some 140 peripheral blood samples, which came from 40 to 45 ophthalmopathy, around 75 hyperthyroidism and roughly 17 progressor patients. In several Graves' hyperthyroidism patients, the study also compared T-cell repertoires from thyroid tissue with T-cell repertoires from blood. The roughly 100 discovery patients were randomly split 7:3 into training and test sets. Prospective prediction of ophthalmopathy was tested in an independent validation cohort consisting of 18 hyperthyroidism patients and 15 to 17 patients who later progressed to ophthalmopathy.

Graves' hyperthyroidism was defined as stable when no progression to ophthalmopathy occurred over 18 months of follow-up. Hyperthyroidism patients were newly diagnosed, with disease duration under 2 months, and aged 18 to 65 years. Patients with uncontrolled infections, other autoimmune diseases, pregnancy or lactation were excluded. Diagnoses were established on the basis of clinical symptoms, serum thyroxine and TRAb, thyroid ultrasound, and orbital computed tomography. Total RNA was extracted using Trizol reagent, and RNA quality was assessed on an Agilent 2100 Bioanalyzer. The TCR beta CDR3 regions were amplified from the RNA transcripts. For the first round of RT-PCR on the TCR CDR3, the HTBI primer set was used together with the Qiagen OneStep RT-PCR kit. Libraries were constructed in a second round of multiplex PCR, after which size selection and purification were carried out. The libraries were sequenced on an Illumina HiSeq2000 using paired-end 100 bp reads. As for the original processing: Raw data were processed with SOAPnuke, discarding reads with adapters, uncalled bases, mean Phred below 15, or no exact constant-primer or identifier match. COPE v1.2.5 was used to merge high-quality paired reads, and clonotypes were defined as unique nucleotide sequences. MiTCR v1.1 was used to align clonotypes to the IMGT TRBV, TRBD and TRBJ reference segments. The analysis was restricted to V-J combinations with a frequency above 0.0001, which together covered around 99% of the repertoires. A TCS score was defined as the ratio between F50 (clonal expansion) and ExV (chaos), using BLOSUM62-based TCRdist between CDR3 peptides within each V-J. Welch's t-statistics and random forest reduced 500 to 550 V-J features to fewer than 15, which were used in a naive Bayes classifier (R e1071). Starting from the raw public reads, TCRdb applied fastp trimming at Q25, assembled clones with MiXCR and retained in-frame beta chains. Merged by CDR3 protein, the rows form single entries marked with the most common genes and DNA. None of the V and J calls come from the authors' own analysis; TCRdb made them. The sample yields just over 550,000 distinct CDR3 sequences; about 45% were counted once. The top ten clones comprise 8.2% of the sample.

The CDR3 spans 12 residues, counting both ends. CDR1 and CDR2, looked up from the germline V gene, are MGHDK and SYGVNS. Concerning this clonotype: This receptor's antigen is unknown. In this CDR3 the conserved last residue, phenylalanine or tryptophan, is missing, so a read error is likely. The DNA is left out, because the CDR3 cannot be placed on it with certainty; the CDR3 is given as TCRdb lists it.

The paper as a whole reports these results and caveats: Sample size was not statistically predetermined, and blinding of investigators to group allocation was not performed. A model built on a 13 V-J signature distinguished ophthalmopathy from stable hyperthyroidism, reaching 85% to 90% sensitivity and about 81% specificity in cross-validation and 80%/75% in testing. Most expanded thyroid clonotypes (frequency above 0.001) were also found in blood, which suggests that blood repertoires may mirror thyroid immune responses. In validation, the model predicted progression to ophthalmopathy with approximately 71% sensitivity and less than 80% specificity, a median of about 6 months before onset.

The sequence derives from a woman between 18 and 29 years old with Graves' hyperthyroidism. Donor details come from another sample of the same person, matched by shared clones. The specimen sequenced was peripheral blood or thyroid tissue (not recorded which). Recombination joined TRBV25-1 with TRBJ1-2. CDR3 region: CASSSAGDFKAS.